This T cell receptor beta chain stems from a study of blood T cells in healthy people across ages. Germline V lookup: CDR1 MDHEN, CDR2 SYDVKM. V lost 6 bases and J 8 bases, leaving 7 bases between the germline ends. The CDR3 loop spans 10 amino acids. A sample-barcoded 5' primer and a J-beta primer mix were used in a second PCR of roughly 7 to 12 cycles. One entry per CDR3 protein, called by TCRdb with MiXCR from the 5' RACE reads. The data show 1.5 million to 2 million distinct CDR3 sequences, 40% to 55% seen once. This TCR derives from a woman between 35 and 50 years old in good health. The chain couples TRBV28 to TRBJ1-2; D is unclear. Sequenced sample: blood. The CDR3 DNA follows: TGTGCCAGCAGAGATGGGGGCTACACCTTC. Translation gives CASRDGGYTF.